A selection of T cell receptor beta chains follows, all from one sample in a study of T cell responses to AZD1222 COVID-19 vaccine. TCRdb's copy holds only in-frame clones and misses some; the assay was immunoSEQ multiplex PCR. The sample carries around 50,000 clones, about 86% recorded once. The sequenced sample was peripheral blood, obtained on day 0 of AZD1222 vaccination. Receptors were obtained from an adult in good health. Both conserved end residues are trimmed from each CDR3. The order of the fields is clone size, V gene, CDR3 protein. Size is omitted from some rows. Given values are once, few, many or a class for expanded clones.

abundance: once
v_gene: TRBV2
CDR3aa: ASSEAGYTDTQY

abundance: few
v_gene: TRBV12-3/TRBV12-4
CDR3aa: ASRTVEGYT

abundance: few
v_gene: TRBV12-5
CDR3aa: ASGFGLTEAF

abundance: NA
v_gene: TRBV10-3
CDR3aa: AISARQAYEQY

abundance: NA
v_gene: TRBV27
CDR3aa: ASSLRDRVDSPLH

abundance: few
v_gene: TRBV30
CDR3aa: AWRGTARGSPLH

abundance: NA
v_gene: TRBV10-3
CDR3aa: AIKAGQGAGGETQY

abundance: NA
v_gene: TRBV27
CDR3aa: ASSFDRANYGYT

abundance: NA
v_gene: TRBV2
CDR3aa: ASSGGRVFGELF

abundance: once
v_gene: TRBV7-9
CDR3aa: ASAWTPRGDTQY

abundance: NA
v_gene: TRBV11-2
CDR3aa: ASSTQGYTEAF

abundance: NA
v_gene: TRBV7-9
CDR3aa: ASSPLRGLQETQY

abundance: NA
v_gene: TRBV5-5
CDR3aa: ASSSRSRGNEQF

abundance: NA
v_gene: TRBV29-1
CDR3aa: SVATSVTAGELF

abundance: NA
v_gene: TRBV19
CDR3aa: ASSLVLGLSTDTQY

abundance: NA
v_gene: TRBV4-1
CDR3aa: ASSQDRSLTGPRGEKLF

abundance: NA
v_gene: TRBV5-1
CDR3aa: ASRPGGRSSYEQY

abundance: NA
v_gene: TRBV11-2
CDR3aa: ASLAGFPSYEQY

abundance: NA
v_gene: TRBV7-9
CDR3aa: ASSPGQGMRNTEAF

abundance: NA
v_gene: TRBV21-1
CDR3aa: ASSQTGLGTQY

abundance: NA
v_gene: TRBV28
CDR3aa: ASSLGQTAPY

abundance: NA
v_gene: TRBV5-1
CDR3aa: ASSLTGTGEDTQY

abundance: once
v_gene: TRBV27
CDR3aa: ASKAGELNYGYT

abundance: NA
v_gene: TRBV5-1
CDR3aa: ASSLVVQPYEQY

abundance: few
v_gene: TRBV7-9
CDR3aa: ASSSPGGWGEQF

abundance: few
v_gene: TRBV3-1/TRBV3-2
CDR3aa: ARLWTGGRVYGYT

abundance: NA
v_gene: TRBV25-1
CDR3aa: ASSDRLGQETQY

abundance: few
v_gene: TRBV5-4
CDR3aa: ASSLGQGDEKLF

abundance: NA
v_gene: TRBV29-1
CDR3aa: SVGDRGGEKLF

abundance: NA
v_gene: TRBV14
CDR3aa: ASSQRTSGGTSYNEQF

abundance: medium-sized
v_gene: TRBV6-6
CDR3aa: ASSYLSPRVGQPQH